The sequence of this TCR beta chain was determined in a study of T cells after yellow fever vaccination. With 7 bases clipped from V and 3 bases from J, the junction kept 5 bases outside the gene matches. The CDR3 length is 13 residues. Germline lookup yields CDR1 ENHRY and CDR2 SYGVKD. A single record per CDR3 protein comes from TCRdb applying MiXCR to the 5' RACE reads. The sample holds a few hundred thousand distinct CDR3 sequences, 3% to 3.5% seen once. This clonotype was picked up a small number of times. The rearrangement uses TRBV10-3 and TRBJ1-1, with 7 bases identical to TRBD1. Sequenced material: CD4+ T cells sorted from PBMCs, taken 10 days after the yellow fever booster vaccination. The sequence derives from a young man who received the YFV17D yellow fever vaccine. In DNA form, the CDR3 reads TGTGCCATCACCCCCGACAGGGACACTGAAGCTTTCTTT. It specifies CAITPDRDTEAFF.